This entry describes one T cell receptor (beta chain). How the authors handled the data: Amplified reference gene primers provided the basis for estimating nucleated cell counts. The table came from immunoSEQ multiplex PCR; TCRdb's copy has only in-frame clones and leaves some out. V and J calls and clone size are those listed in that table; D and trimming were worked out from the DNA. The repertoire holds 50,000 to 70,000 clones, with roughly 90% as singletons. The germline CDR1 and CDR2 sequences are LGHDT and YNNKEL (reference sequence). Trimming cost V 0 bases and J 6 bases; bases outside gene matches: 0. The CDR3 consists of 14 residues. This sample was taken from a study of blood T cell repertoires in COVID-19. Whole-study context: Whether acute or convalescent, the COVID-19 samples came from the United States, Italy and Spain. T cells, B-cell-depleted T cells, or PBMCs supplied cDNA or gDNA.

The clonotype was recovered from a human donor with active COVID-19. The donor label of this sample is uncertain. V gene TRBV3-1 (or the pseudogene TRBV3-2) combines with J gene TRBJ2-7; 12 nucleotides match TRBD2. Input material: peripheral blood. The CDR3 sequence is CASSQEGLAGEQYF. CDR3 DNA sequence: TGTGCCAGCAGCCAAGAGGGACTAGCGGGCGAGCAGTACTTC.